The 5 T cell receptor beta chains listed next were all sequenced from one sample in a study of control samples from healthy donors and cancer patients. Libraries were prepared by immunoSEQ multiplex PCR; TCRdb keeps only in-frame clonotypes and omits some of them. The sample holds roughly 83,000 clones; roughly four fifths are singletons and the top ten take around 9.1%. The source material was blood. The source of these receptors is a woman aged 60-75 years in good health.

This chain links TRBV19 with TRBJ2-1, with 8 bases identical to TRBD2. This CDR3 has 15 residues. J gave up 3 bases and V 4 bases, and 5 bases lay outside the gene matches. CDR1 and CDR2 (germline): LNHDA, SQIVND (reference sequence). This CDR3 reads CASSRSGSIYNEQFF. CDR3 sequence (DNA): TGTGCCAGTAGTAGAAGCGGGAGTATCTACAATGAGCAGTTCTTC.

This rearrangement joins TRBV5-4 to TRBJ2-7; TRBD1 agrees at 7 bases. This CDR3 is built from 14 residues. Germline CDR1 SGHNT, CDR2 YYREEE (reference sequence). Trimming cost V 4 bases and J 3 bases; bases outside gene matches: 7. The CDR3 region is CASSASTGFYEQYF. CDR3 in DNA: TGTGCCAGCAGCGCCTCGACAGGGTTCTACGAGCAGTACTTC.

The rearrangement uses TRBV15 and TRBJ2-1; 11 nucleotides match TRBD2. The CDR3 sequence is 17 residues long. The J segment lost 2 bases and the V segment lost 0 bases, leaving 3 bases of the junction unmatched. Germline loops: CDR1 LNHNV, CDR2 YYDKDF (reference sequence). The CDR3 region has the DNA TGTGCCACCAGCAGAGAACTAGCGGGGGATACCTACAATGAGCAGTTCTTC. Amino acids: CATSRELAGDTYNEQFF.

This clone has more than one count but fewer than ten. The CDR3 region has the DNA TGCGCCAGCAGCTTGGGGTTAAGAAAACAAGAGACCCAGTACTTC. It specifies CASSLGLRKQETQYF. The rearrangement joins TRBV5-1 to TRBJ2-5; D call uncertain. The CDR3 has 15 amino acids. Looked up from germline, CDR1 is SGHRS and CDR2 is YFSETQ. Deletions cut 0 bases from V and 2 bases from J, with 11 bases between.

The chain uses TRBV28 and TRBJ2-7; 11 positions match TRBD2. Trimming at V came to 2 bases and at J to 4 bases, leaving 1 base not matched to a gene. In germline, CDR1 is MDHEN, CDR2 SYDVKM. The CDR3 is made up of 14 amino acids. DNA for the CDR3: TGTGCCAGCAGTTTACCTAGCGGGAGGTACGAGCAGTACTTC. This gives the protein CASSLPSGRYEQYF.